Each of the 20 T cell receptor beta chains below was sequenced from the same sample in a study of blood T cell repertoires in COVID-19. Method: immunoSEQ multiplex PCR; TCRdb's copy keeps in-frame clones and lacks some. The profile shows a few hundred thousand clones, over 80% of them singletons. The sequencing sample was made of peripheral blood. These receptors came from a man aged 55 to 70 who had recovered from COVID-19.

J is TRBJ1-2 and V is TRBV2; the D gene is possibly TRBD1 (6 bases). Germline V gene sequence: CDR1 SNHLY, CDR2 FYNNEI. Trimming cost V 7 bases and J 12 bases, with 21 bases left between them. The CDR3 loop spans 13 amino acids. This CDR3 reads CASKLKQGSYDTF. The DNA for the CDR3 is TGTGCCAGCAAGCTGAAGCAGGGGAGTTACGACACCTTC. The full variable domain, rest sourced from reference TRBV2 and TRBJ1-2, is EPEVTQTPSHQVTQMGQEVILRCVPISNHLYFYWYRQILGQKVEFLVSFYNNEISEKSEIFDDQFSVERPDGSNFTLKIRSTKLEDSAMYFCASKLKQGSYDTFGSGTRLTVV.

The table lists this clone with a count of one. CDR3: CASSFTSGADTQYF. CDR3 coding DNA: TGTGCCAGCAGCTTTACTAGCGGCGCAGATACGCAGTATTTT. The chain joins TRBV11-2 to TRBJ2-3, with TRBD2 matching 8 bases. Germline V gene sequence: CDR1 SGHAT, CDR2 FQNNGV. The V and J ends lost 3 bases and 4 bases, in that order; junction bases with no gene match: 3. The CDR3 loop spans 14 amino acids.

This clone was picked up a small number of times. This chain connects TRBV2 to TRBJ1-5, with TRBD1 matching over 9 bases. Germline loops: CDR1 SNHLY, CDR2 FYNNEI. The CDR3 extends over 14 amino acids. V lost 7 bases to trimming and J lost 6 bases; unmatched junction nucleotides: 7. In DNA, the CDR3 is TGTGCCAGCAAGAGACAGGGGGGCGGTCAGCCCCAGCATTTT. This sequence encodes CASKRQGGGQPQHF.

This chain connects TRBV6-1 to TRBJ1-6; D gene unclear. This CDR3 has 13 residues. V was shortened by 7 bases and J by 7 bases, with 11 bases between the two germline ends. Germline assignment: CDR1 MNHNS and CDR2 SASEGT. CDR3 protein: CASTSGMNSPLHF. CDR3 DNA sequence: TGTGCCAGCACCTCGGGAATGAATTCACCCCTCCACTTT.

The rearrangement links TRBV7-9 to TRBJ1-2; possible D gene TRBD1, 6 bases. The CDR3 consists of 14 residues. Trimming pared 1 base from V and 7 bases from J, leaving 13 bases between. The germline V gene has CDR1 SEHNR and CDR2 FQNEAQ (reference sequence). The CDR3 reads CASSLDGQGPGYTF. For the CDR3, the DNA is TGTGCCAGCAGCTTAGACGGGCAGGGGCCTGGCTACACCTTC.

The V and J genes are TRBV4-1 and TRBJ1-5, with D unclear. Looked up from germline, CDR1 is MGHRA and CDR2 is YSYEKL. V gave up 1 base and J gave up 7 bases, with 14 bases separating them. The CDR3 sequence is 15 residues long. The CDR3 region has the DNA TGCGCCAGCAGCCAAGTTCCCGAGATATACCAGCCCCAGCATTTT. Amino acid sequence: CASSQVPEIYQPQHF.

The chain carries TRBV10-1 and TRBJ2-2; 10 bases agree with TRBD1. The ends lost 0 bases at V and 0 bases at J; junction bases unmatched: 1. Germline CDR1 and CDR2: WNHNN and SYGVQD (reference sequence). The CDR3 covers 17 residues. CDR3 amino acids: CASSESGQGANTGELFF. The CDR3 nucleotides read TGCGCCAGCAGTGAGTCAGGACAGGGGGCGAACACCGGGGAGCTGTTTTTT.

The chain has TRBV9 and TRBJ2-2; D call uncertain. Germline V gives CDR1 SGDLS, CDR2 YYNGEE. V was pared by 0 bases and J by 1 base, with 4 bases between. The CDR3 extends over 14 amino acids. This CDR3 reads CASSVGRNTGELFF. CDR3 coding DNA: TGTGCCAGCAGCGTAGGCAGGAACACCGGGGAGCTGTTTTTT.

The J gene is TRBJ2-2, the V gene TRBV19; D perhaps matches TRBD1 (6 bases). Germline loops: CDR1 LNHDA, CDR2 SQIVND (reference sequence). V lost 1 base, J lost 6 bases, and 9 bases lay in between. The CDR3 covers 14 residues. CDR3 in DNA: TGTGCCAGTAGTATAGCCAGGGGCGCCGGGGAGCTGTTTTTT. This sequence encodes CASSIARGAGELFF.

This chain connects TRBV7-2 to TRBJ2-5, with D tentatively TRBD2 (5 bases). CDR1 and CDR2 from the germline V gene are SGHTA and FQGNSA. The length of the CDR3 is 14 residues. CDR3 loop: CASHLPPLAETQYF. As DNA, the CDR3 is TGTGCTTCCCACCTGCCGCCCCTAGCAGAGACCCAGTACTTC.

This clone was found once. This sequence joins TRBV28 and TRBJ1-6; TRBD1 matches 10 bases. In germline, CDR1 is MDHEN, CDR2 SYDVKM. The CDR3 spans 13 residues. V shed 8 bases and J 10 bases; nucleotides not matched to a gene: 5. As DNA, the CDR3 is TGTGCCAGCGAGGGACAGGGGCCCTCACCCCTCCACTTT. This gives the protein CASEGQGPSPLHF.

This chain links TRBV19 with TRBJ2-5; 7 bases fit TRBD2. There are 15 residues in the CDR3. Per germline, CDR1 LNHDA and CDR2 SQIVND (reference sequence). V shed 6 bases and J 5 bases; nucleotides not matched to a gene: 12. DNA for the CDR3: TGTGCCAGTAGAGGGGAGGCGGGAGCTCGGGAGACCCAGTACTTC. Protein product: CASRGEAGARETQYF. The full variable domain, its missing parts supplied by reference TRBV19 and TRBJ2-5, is DGGITQSPKYLFRKEGQNVTLSCEQNLNHDAMYWYRQDPGQGLRLIYYSQIVNDFQKGDIAEGYSVSREKKESFPLTVTSAQKNPTAFYLCASRGEAGARETQYFGPGTRLLVL.

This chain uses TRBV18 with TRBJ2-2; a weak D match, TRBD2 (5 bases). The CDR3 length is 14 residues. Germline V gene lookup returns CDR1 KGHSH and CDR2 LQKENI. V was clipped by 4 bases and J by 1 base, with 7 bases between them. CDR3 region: CASSQDLNTGELFF. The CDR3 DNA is TGTGCCAGCTCACAGGACTTGAACACCGGGGAGCTGTTTTTT.

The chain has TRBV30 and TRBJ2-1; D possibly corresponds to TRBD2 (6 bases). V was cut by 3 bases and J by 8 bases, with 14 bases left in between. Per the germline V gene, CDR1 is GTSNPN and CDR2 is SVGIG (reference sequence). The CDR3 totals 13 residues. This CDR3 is CAWSEKTRDEQFF. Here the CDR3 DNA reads TGTGCCTGGAGCGAAAAGACTAGGGATGAGCAGTTCTTC.

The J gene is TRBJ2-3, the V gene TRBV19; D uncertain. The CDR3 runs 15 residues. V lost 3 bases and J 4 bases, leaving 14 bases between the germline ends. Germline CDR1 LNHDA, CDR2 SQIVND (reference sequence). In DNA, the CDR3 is TGTGCCAGTAGTATCGGTGGTAGCCGGGCAGATACGCAGTATTTT. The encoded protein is CASSIGGSRADTQYF.

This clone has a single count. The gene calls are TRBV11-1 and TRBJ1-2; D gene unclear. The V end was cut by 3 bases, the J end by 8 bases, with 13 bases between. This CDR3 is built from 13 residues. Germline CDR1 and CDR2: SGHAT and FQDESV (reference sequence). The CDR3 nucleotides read TGTGCCAGCAGCTTCGGGGTTCTAGAAGGCTACACCTTC. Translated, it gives CASSFGVLEGYTF.

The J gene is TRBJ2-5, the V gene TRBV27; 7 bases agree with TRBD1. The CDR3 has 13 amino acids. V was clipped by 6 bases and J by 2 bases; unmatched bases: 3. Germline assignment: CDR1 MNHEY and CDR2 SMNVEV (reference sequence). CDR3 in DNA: TGTGCCAGCAGGCGGACAGGTCAAGAGACCCAGTACTTC. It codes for CASRRTGQETQYF.

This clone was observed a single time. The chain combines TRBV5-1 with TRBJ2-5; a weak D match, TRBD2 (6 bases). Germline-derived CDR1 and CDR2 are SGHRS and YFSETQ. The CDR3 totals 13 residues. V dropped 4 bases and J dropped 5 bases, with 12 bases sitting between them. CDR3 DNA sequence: TGCGCCAGCAGCGCGGGGCTTTGGGAGACCCAGTACTTC. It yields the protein CASSAGLWETQYF. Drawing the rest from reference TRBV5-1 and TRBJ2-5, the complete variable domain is KAGVTQTPRYLIKTRGQQVTLSCSPISGHRSVSWYQQTPGQGLQFLFEYFSETQRNKGNFPGRFSGRQFSNSRSEMNVSTLELGDSALYLCASSAGLWETQYFGPGTRLLVL.

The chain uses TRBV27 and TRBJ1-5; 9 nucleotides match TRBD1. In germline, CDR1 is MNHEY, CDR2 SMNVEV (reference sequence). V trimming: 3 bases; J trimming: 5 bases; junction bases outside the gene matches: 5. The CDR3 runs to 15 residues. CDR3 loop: CASSFGGQGHQPQHF. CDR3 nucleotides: TGTGCCAGCAGTTTCGGGGGACAGGGCCATCAGCCCCAGCATTTT.

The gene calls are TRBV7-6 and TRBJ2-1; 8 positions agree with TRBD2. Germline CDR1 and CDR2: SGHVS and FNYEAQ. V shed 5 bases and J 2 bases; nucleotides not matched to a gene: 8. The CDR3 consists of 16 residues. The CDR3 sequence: CASSPQAAGAYNEQFF. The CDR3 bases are TGTGCCAGCAGCCCCCAGGCAGCGGGGGCCTACAATGAGCAGTTCTTC.